The 9 T cell receptor beta chains presented below share a single source sample, sequenced in a study of cytomegalovirus exposure and HLA in healthy donors. Amplification used 60 Vbeta primers and 13 Jbeta primers. The data were produced by immunoSEQ multiplex PCR, yet TCRdb's version contains in-frame clones alone and is incomplete. The sample holds over 100,000 clones. The sample comprised PBMCs. The receptor source for this set is a woman between 40 and 55 years old in good health and CMV-seropositive.

This chain joins TRBV5-1 and TRBJ2-1, with a possible D match to TRBD2 (6 bases). Germline-derived CDR1 and CDR2 are SGHRS and YFSETQ. This CDR3 region has 13 residues. V lost 2 bases and J 6 bases, leaving 9 bases between the germline ends. DNA for the CDR3: TGCGCCAGCAGCTTTGTGGGGGGCAATGAGCAGTTCTTC. This codes for CASSFVGGNEQFF.

The V and J genes are TRBV9 and TRBJ2-7, with 10 bases fitting TRBD2. Germline V gene data show CDR1 as SGDLS and CDR2 as YYNGEE. With V trimmed by 4 bases and J by 0 bases, 10 bases remained unmatched. This CDR3 has 17 amino acids. CDR3 DNA sequence: TGTGCCAGCAGCCCCCGAACTAGCGGGATCGCCTCCTACGAGCAGTACTTC. It specifies CASSPRTSGIASYEQYF.

The rearrangement links TRBV6-1 to TRBJ2-4; TRBD2 matches 11 bases. CDR3 size: 12 residues. Germline CDR1 and CDR2: MNHNS and SASEGT. V lost 6 bases to trimming and J lost 14 bases; unmatched junction nucleotides: 6. CDR3 sequence: CASRGLAAKEYF. The CDR3 region has the DNA TGTGCCAGCAGGGGACTAGCGGCTAAGGAGTACTTC.

This chain links TRBV29-1 with TRBJ2-7, with D perhaps matching TRBD1 (5 bases). Germline CDR1 reads SQVTM; CDR2 reads ANQGSEA. Trimming took off 3 bases at V and 9 bases at J, with 24 bases between the two ends. The CDR3 is 15 residues long. Written as DNA, the CDR3 is TGCAGCGTTGAGTATGGACATCAACCGGAAAATGTGCAGTACTTC. This gives the protein CSVEYGHQPENVQYF.

The CDR3: CAWSGGPGSNYGYTF. As DNA, the CDR3 is TGTGCCTGGAGCGGGGGTCCAGGGTCTAACTATGGCTACACCTTC. The J gene is TRBJ1-2, the V gene TRBV30; maybe TRBD1 (5 bases). CDR1 GTSNPN and CDR2 SVGIG come from the germline V gene (reference sequence). This CDR3 has 15 residues. The ends were cut back, 3 bases at V and 0 bases at J, with 14 bases in the middle.

This chain uses TRBV27 with TRBJ2-1, with 13 bases that match TRBD2. The CDR3 length is 14 residues. V shed 5 bases and J 8 bases; nucleotides not matched to a gene: 3. The germline gives CDR1 MNHEY, CDR2 SMNVEV (reference sequence). The CDR3 DNA sequence: TGTGCCAGCAGTAGGACTAGCGGGAGTTATGAGCAGTTCTTC. It encodes CASSRTSGSYEQFF.

V usage is TRBV10-2 and J usage is TRBJ2-2; possible D gene TRBD2, 7 bases. Germline-derived CDR1 and CDR2 are WSHSY and SAAADI. This CDR3 spans 15 amino acids. V lost 6 bases and J lost 3, with 14 bases in between. CDR3 bases: TGCGCCAGCAGACACAGGGAGGGGGACACCGGGGAGCTGTTTTTT. As protein: CASRHREGDTGELFF.

CDR3 nucleotide sequence: TGTGCCTGGACCCTTAGCCTTACTAACTATGGCTACACCTTC. It encodes CAWTLSLTNYGYTF. The chain is built from TRBV30 and TRBJ1-2, with D unresolved. This CDR3 has 14 amino acids. CDR1 is GTSNPN and CDR2 is SVGIG in the germline V gene (reference sequence). With 4 bases removed from V and 0 bases from J, the gap between germline ends came to 12 bases.

The J gene is TRBJ2-1, the V gene TRBV5-1; D not certain. CDR3 length: 13 residues. The V gene's germline CDR1 is SGHRS and CDR2 YFSETQ. V dropped 3 bases and J dropped 5 bases, with 9 bases sitting between them. CDR3 nucleotide sequence: TGCGCCAGCAGCTCGCACAGTGACAATGAGCAGTTCTTC. Residues: CASSSHSDNEQFF.